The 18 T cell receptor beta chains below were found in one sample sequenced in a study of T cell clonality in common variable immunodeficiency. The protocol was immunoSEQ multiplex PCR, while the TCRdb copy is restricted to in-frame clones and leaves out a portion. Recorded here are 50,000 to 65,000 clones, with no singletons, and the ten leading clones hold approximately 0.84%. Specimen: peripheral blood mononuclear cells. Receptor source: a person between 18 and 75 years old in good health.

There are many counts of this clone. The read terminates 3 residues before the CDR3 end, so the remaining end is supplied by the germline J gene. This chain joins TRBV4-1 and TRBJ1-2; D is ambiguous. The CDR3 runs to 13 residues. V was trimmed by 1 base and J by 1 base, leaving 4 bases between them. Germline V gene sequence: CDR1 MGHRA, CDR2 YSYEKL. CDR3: CASSQANNYGYTF. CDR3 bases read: TGCGCCAGCAGCCAAGCTAATAACTATGGC.

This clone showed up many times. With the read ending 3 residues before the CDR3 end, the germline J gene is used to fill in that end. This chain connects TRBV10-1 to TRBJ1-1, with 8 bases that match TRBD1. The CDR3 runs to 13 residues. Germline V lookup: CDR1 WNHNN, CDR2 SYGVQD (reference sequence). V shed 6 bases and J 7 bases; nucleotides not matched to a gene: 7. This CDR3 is CASSSDRDDEAFF. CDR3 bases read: TGCGCCAGCAGCTCGGACAGGGACGATGAA.

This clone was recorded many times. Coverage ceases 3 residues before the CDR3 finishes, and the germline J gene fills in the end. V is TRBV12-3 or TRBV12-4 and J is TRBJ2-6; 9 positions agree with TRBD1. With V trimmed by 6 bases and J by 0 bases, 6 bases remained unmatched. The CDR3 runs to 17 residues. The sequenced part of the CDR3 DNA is TGTGCCAGCAGCAGGGACAGGGTAACCTCTGGGGCCAACGTC. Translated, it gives CASSRDRVTSGANV. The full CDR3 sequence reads CASSRDRVTSGANVLTF.

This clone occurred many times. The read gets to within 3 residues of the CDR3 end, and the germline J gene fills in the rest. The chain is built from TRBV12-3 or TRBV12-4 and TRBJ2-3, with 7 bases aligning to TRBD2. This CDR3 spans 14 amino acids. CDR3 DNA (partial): TGTGCCAGCAGTTTAGGCGGGAGACCCGAGACG. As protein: CASSLGGRPET. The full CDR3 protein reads CASSLGGRPETQYF.

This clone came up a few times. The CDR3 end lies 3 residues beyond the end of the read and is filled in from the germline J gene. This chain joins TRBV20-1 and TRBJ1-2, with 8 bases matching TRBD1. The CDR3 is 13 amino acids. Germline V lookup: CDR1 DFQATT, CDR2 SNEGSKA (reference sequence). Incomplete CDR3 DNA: TGCAGTGCTAGAGATGGACAGGGAATCGGC. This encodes CSARDGQGIG. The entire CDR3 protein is CSARDGQGIGYTF.

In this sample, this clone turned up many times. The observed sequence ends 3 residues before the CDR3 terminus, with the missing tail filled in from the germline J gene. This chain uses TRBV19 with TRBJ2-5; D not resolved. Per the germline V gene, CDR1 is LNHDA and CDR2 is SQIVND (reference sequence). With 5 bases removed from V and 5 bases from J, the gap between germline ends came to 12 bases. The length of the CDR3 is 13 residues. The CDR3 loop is CASSLGAGETQYF. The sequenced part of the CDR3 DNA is TGTGCCAGTAGTCTCGGCGCCGGGGAGACC. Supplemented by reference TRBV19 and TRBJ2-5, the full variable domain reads DGGITQSPKYLFRKEGQNVTLSCEQNLNHDAMYWYRQDPGQGLRLIYYSQIVNDFQKGDIAEGYSVSREKKESFPLTVTSAQKNPTAFYLCASSLGAGETQYFGPGTRLLVL.

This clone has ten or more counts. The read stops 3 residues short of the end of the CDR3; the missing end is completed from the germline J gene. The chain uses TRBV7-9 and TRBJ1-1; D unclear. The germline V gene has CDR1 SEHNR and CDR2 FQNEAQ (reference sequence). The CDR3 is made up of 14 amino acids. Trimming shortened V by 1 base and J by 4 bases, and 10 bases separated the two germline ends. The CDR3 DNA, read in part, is TGTGCCAGCAGCTTAGGAAAAGGGTCCACTGAA. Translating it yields CASSLGKGSTE. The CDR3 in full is CASSLGKGSTEAFF.

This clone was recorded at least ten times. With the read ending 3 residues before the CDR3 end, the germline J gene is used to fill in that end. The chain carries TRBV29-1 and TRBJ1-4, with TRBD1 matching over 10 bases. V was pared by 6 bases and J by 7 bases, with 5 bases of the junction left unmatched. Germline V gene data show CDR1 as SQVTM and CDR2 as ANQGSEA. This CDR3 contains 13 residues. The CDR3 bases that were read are TGCAGCGTGGCGGGACAGGGGATTGAAAAA. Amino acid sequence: CSVAGQGIEK. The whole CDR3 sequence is CSVAGQGIEKLFF.

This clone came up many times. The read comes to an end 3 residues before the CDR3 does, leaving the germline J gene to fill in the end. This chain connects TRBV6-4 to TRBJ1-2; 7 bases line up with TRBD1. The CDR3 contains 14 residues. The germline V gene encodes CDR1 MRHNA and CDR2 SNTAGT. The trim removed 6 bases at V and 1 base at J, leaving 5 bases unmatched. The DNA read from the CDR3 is TGTGCCAGCAGGCCGGGACAGAATAACTATGGC. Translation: CASRPGQNNYG. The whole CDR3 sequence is CASRPGQNNYGYTF.

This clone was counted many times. The CDR3 DNA, read in part, is TGTGCCAGCTCACCAGGGACAGGGGGCGGTCAGCCC. This gives the protein CASSPGTGGGQP. Given in full, the CDR3 is CASSPGTGGGQPQHF. This chain links TRBV18 with TRBJ1-5; 12 bases are a match to TRBD1. The CDR3 goes on 3 residues after the read ends, and that part is filled in from the germline J gene. This CDR3 is 15 amino acids long. CDR1 is KGHSH, CDR2 LQKENI, per germline. Trimming removed 2 bases from V and 6 bases from J; junction bases left unmatched: 2.

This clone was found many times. CDR3 residues: CASSVDRGATEAFF. The covered CDR3 bases are TGTGCCAGCAGTGTTGACAGGGGTGCCACTGAA. The V and J genes are TRBV2 and TRBJ1-1; the match to TRBD1 covers 8 bases. The CDR3 is cut off 3 residues early in the read; its end comes from the germline J gene. V gave up 4 bases and J gave up 4 bases; unmatched junction bases: 5. Germline assignment: CDR1 SNHLY and CDR2 FYNNEI. The length of the CDR3 is 14 residues.

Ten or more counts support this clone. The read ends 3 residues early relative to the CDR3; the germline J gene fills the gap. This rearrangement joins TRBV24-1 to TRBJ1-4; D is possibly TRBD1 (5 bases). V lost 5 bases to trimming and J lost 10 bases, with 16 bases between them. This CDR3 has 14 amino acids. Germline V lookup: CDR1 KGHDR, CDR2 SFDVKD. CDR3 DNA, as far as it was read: TGTGCCACCAGTGGCGGAGGGGAGATTGGAAAA. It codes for CATSGGGEIGK. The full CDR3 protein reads CATSGGGEIGKLFF.

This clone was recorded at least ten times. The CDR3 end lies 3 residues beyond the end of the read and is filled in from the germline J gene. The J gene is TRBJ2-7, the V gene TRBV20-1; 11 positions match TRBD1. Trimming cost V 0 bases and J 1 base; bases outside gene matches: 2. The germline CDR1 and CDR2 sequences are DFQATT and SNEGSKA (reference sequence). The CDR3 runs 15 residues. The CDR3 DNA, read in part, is TGCAGTGCTAGAGAAGGGACAGGGGGTTCCTACGAG. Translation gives CSAREGTGGSYE. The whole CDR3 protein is CSAREGTGGSYEQYF.

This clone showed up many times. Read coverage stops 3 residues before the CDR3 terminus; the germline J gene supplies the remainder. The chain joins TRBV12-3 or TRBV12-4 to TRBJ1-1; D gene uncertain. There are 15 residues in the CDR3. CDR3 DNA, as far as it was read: TGTGCCAGCAGTTTACTAGGCCCCAGAAGTGGAGGA. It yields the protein CASSLLGPRSGG. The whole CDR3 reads CASSLLGPRSGGAFF.

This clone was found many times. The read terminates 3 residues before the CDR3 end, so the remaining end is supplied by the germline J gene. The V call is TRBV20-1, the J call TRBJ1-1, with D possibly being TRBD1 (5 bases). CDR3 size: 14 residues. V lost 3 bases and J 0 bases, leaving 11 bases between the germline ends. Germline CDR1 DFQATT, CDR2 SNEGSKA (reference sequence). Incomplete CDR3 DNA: TGCAGTGCTAGTATAGGCAGGGTGAACACTGAA. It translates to CSASIGRVNTE. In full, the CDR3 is CSASIGRVNTEAFF.

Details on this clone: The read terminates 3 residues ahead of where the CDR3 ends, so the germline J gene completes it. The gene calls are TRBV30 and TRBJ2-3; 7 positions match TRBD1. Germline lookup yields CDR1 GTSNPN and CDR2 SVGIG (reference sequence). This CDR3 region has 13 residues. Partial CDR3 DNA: TGTGCCTGGAGGACAGGGTCCAATCAGCCG. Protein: CAWRTGSNQP. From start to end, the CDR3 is CAWRTGSNQPQYF. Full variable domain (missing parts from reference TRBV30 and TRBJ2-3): SQTIHQWPATLVQPVGSPLSLECTVEGTSNPNLYWYRQAAGRGLQLLFYSVGIGQISSEVPQNLSASRPQDRQFILSSKKLLLSDSGFYLCAWRTGSNQPQYFGPGTRLTVL.

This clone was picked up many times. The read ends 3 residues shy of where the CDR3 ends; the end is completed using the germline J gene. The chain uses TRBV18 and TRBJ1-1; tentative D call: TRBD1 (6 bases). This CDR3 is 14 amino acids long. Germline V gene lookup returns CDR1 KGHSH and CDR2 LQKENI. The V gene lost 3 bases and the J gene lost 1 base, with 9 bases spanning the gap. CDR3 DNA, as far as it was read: TGTGCCAGCTCACCTTCGACAGGGAACACTGAA. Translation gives CASSPSTGNTE. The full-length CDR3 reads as CASSPSTGNTEAFF.

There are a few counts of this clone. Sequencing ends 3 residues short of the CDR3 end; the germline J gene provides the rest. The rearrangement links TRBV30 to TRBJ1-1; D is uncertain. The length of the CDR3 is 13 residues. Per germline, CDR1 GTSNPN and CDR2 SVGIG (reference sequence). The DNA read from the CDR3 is TGTGCCTGGAGTGTAGGTCAGGTCTACGAG. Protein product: CAWSVGQVYE. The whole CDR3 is CAWSVGQVYEAFF.